Listed below are T cell receptor beta chains from one sample, sequenced in a study of a mutant IDH1 vaccine in newly diagnosed glioma. These receptors' antigens are unknown. Produced via immunoSEQ multiplex PCR; TCRdb's table is partial and in-frame only. This table holds roughly 50,000 clones, 70% to 85% found once. The specimen was PBMCs, collected from a glioma patient whose treatment included an IDH1 peptide vaccine. The receptors stem from a woman aged 18-30 years with glioma. Some clones in this sample may be carry-over from other donors' samples. Each CDR3 is given without its conserved first and last residue. The order of the fields is V gene, J gene, CDR3 protein.

v_gene: TRBV7-2
j_gene: TRBJ2-3
CDR3aa: ASSLGSGGGDTQY

v_gene: TRBV5-6
j_gene: TRBJ2-3
CDR3aa: ASSSRLAGAADTQY

v_gene: TRBV7-2
j_gene: TRBJ2-2
CDR3aa: ASSLDRLGGTGELF

v_gene: TRBV19
j_gene: TRBJ1-1
CDR3aa: ASSIRDRDHPEAF

v_gene: TRBV9
j_gene: TRBJ2-1
CDR3aa: ASSPETSGINEQF

v_gene: TRBV9
j_gene: TRBJ2-7
CDR3aa: ASSVGTQGLEQY

v_gene: TRBV5-1
j_gene: TRBJ1-1
CDR3aa: ASSLPTVANTEAF

v_gene: TRBV5-1
j_gene: TRBJ1-4
CDR3aa: ASKLVAGTANEKLF

v_gene: TRBV5-1
j_gene: TRBJ2-1
CDR3aa: ASAMGTGLNEQF

v_gene: TRBV19
j_gene: TRBJ1-5
CDR3aa: ASSPGGDRQPQH

v_gene: TRBV20-1
j_gene: TRBJ2-7
CDR3aa: SARDSLLQY

v_gene: TRBV19
j_gene: TRBJ2-7
CDR3aa: ASSVSGSYEQY

v_gene: TRBV11-2
j_gene: TRBJ2-2
CDR3aa: ASSSPRLSANTGELF

v_gene: TRBV4-1
j_gene: TRBJ1-2
CDR3aa: ASSQQTVWDGYT

v_gene: TRBV28
j_gene: TRBJ1-1
CDR3aa: ASRGPGPYTEAF

v_gene: TRBV19
j_gene: TRBJ2-2
CDR3aa: ASSSGEAGELF

v_gene: TRBV27
j_gene: TRBJ1-1
CDR3aa: ASSLSLGTGSGEAF

v_gene: TRBV6-5
j_gene: TRBJ1-2
CDR3aa: ASSPTGPYGYT

v_gene: TRBV18
j_gene: TRBJ1-5
CDR3aa: ASSPNNNQPQH

v_gene: TRBV29-1
j_gene: TRBJ1-1
CDR3aa: STALGNTEAF

v_gene: TRBV19
j_gene: TRBJ2-7
CDR3aa: ASSIQSSYEQY

v_gene: TRBV5-6
j_gene: TRBJ1-5
CDR3aa: ASSLGGSQESSD

v_gene: TRBV5-5
j_gene: TRBJ2-1
CDR3aa: ASSLGLAPSDEQF

v_gene: TRBV27
j_gene: TRBJ2-3
CDR3aa: ASSLTKGRTDTQY